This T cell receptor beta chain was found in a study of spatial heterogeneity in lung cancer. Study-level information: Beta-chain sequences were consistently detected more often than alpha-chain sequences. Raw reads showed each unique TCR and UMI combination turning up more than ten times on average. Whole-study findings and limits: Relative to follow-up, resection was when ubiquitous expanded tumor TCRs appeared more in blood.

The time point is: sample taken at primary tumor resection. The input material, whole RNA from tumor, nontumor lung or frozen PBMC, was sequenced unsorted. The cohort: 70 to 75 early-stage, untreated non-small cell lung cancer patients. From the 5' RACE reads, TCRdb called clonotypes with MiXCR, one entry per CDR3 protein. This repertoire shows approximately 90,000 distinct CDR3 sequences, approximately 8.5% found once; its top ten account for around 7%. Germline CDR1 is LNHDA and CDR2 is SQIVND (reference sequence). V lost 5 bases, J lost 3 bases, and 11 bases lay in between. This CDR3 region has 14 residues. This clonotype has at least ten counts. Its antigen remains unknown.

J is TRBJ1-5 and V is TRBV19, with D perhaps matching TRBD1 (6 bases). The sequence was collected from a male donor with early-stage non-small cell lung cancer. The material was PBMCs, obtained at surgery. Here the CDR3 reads CASSAGQFNQPQHF. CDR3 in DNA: TGTGCCAGTAGTGCCGGACAGTTCAATCAGCCCCAGCATTTT.